These 6 T cell receptor beta chains share one sample of origin, sequenced in a study of blood T cell repertoires in COVID-19. TCRdb's table, derived via immunoSEQ multiplex PCR, lists solely in-frame clones and lacks some. The profile shows approximately 340,000 clones, around 90% of them singletons. Specimen: peripheral blood. The receptors stem from a man aged 30 to 39 with COVID-19, enrolled during active disease.

The V call is TRBV27, the J call TRBJ1-6; D ambiguous. CDR3 length: 15 amino acids. CDR1 is MNHEY and CDR2 is SMNVEV in the germline V gene (reference sequence). Trimming removed 4 bases from V and 13 bases from J, with 20 bases in between. This chain's CDR3 is CASSSQTRLVTPLHF. CDR3 DNA sequence: TGTGCCAGCAGTTCGCAGACCCGACTGGTTACGCCCCTCCACTTT.

The chain employs TRBV20-1 and TRBJ1-1; D is ambiguous. This CDR3 contains 14 residues. Trimming removed 3 bases at V and 1 base at J, with 12 bases between. Germline V CDR1 and CDR2: DFQATT, SNEGSKA (reference sequence). CDR3: CSASIPSGNTEAFF. DNA for the CDR3: TGCAGTGCTAGTATCCCGTCGGGGAACACTGAAGCTTTCTTT.

This chain joins TRBV19 and TRBJ2-6, with 9 bases matching TRBD1. V shed 0 bases and J 1 base; nucleotides not matched to a gene: 7. The CDR3 is made up of 19 amino acids. Germline loops: CDR1 LNHDA, CDR2 SQIVND (reference sequence). CDR3 region: CASSIDAGTGLSGANVLTF. The CDR3 nucleotides read TGTGCCAGTAGTATAGATGCCGGGACAGGGCTGTCTGGGGCCAACGTCCTGACTTTC.

The V gene is TRBV15, the J gene TRBJ2-7; D is undetermined. Germline values: CDR1 LNHNV, CDR2 YYDKDF (reference sequence). CDR3 length: 13 amino acids. The V and J ends lost 1 base and 2 bases respectively, with 6 bases between them. CDR3 loop: CATSRVDTYEQYF. The CDR3 nucleotides read TGTGCCACCAGCAGAGTAGACACCTACGAGCAGTACTTC.

This chain links TRBV7-8 with TRBJ1-2, with D maybe TRBD1 (6 bases). Between the trimmed V and J ends, which lost 3 bases and 4 bases, there was a span of 15 bases. Looked up from germline, CDR1 is SGHVS and CDR2 is FQNEAQ. The CDR3 spans 15 residues. The CDR3 loop is CASSFSTGTVYGYTF. DNA for the CDR3: TGTGCCAGCAGCTTCTCCACAGGGACCGTCTATGGCTACACCTTC.

This sequence joins TRBV6-4 and TRBJ2-6; 7 bases agree with TRBD1. With 6 bases clipped from V and 0 bases from J, the junction kept 5 bases outside the gene matches. Per the germline V gene, CDR1 is MRHNA and CDR2 is SNTAGT. The CDR3 is 16 residues long. In nucleotides, the CDR3 is TGTGCCAGCAGACCGGACAGGTTCTCTGGGGCCAACGTCCTGACTTTC. Amino acids: CASRPDRFSGANVLTF.